A selection of T cell receptor beta chains follows, all from one sample in a study of identical twins. Each CDR3 protein is one row after TCRdb ran MiXCR on the 5' RACE reads. The table records about 530,000 distinct CDR3 sequences, 20% to 25% of them present only once. These data are also associated with another study on yellow fever vaccine responses in identical twins.

What was sequenced was CD4+ T cells sorted from blood. Source of these receptors: a woman aged 18 to 35 in good health. Both conserved end residues are part of each CDR3. The D gene is left open where the match is weak. Size is omitted from some rows. Given values are once, few, many or a class for expanded clones.

clone size	J gene	D gene	V gene	CDR3 protein	CDR3 DNA
.	TRBJ2-5	TRBD2	TRBV4-1	CASSQDGGTSTWETQYF	TGCGCCAGCAGCCAAGATGGCGGGACTAGCACATGGGAGACCCAGTACTTC
.	TRBJ2-7	TRBD1	TRBV19	CASRSTGQGGYEQYF	TGTGCCAGTAGATCCACGGGACAGGGTGGCTACGAGCAGTACTTC
.	TRBJ2-2	TRBD1	TRBV7-3	CASSLNPGQGAAGELFF	TGTGCCAGCAGCTTAAATCCGGGACAGGGGGCCGCCGGGGAGCTGTTTTTT
few	TRBJ1-2	.	TRBV5-1	CASRDSALVYYGYTF	TGCGCCAGCAGGGACAGCGCCTTAGTATACTATGGCTACACCTTC
.	TRBJ2-7	TRBD2	TRBV28	CASSPPTGGGMPYEQYF	TGTGCCAGCAGCCCTCCCACGGGAGGGGGAATGCCCTACGAGCAGTACTTC
once	TRBJ2-1	.	TRBV20-1	CSAQLGGSYNEQFF	TGCAGTGCCCAATTAGGGGGGTCCTACAATGAGCAGTTCTTC
few	TRBJ2-5	TRBD2	TRBV18	CASSPPGGSWETQYF	TGTGCCAGCTCACCACCGGGCGGGAGTTGGGAGACCCAGTACTTC
.	TRBJ1-1	.	TRBV3-1	CASSQVEGQSEAFF	TGTGCCAGCAGCCAAGTCGAAGGACAGAGTGAAGCTTTCTTT
few	TRBJ2-7	.	TRBV5-1	CASSLGEGQVSSYEQYF	TGCGCCAGCAGCTTGGGCGAAGGGCAGGTGAGCTCCTACGAGCAGTACTTC
few	TRBJ2-5	.	TRBV20-1	CSARATPSGETQYF	TGCAGTGCTAGGGCTACTCCCAGCGGAGAGACCCAGTACTTC
.	TRBJ1-1	TRBD1	TRBV5-1	CASSRGQGEAFF	TGCGCCAGCAGCAGAGGACAGGGGGAAGCTTTCTTT
few	TRBJ2-2	.	TRBV5-1	CASSLVGWTKGNPRGTGELFF	TGCGCCAGCAGCTTGGTTGGATGGACAAAGGGCAACCCCCGGGGCACCGGGGAGCTGTTTTTT
.	TRBJ2-2	.	TRBV10-3	CAITTVNTGELFF	TGTGCCATCACAACCGTGAACACCGGGGAGCTGTTTTTT
.	TRBJ2-7	TRBD1	TRBV7-9	CASTGPGQAYEQYF	TGTGCCAGCACCGGCCCGGGACAGGCCTACGAGCAGTACTTC
few	TRBJ1-2	.	TRBV4-1	CASSQARERMYGYTF	TGCGCCAGCAGCCAAGCTCGGGAGCGGATGTATGGCTACACCTTC
.	TRBJ2-2	.	TRBV20-1	CSAMRARSNTGELFF	TGCAGTGCCATGAGGGCACGCTCCAACACCGGGGAGCTGTTTTTT
few	TRBJ2-5	TRBD1	TRBV19	CASSIDGTGGETQYF	TGTGCCAGTAGTATAGACGGCACAGGGGGCGAGACCCAGTACTTC
many	TRBJ1-1	.	TRBV25-1	CASSGTELTEAFF	TGTGCCAGCAGTGGTACAGAATTGACTGAAGCTTTCTTT
many	TRBJ2-7	.	TRBV11-1	CASSFGVSYEQYF	TGTGCCAGCAGCTTTGGAGTCTCCTACGAGCAGTACTTC
.	TRBJ2-1	.	TRBV11-2	CASSLVGVWNEQFF	TGTGCCAGCAGCTTGGTCGGGGTCTGGAATGAGCAGTTCTTC
.	TRBJ1-1	.	TRBV11-2	CASSSQETTEAFF	TGTGCCAGCAGCTCTCAGGAGACCACTGAAGCTTTCTTT
few	TRBJ2-1	TRBD2	TRBV12-3/TRBV12-4	CASSHLWAGGNNEQFF	TGTGCCAGCAGCCATCTATGGGCGGGAGGTAACAATGAGCAGTTCTTC